These T cell receptor beta chains were read from a single sample in a study of cytomegalovirus exposure and HLA in healthy donors. The data were produced by immunoSEQ multiplex PCR, yet TCRdb's version contains in-frame clones alone and is incomplete. The sample lists about 150,000 clones, 55% to 70% seen once, with roughly 6.8% in the top ten. The sequencing sample was made of PBMCs. The origin of the receptors is an older woman in good health and CMV-seropositive. CDR3s include the opening cysteine and the closing phenylalanine or tryptophan. Each record gives: clone size, D gene, V gene, J gene, CDR3 DNA, CDR3 protein. The D gene is left open where the match is weak. Some rows mark clone size as missing; the rest say once, few, many or name a class of expanded clone.

>few|-|TRBV6-6|TRBJ1-4
TGTGCCAGCAGCCTCATGGGGGGGGAAATGCTGTTTTTT
CASSLMGGEMLFF
>-|-|TRBV14|TRBJ1-2
TGTGCCAGCAGCCAAGAGGTATTTCTTCAGGGCCCGACTAACTATGGCTACACCTTC
CASSQEVFLQGPTNYGYTF
>-|-|TRBV9|TRBJ1-1
TGTGCCAGCAATCGACAGGCCACGAACACTGAAGCTTTCTTT
CASNRQATNTEAFF
>-|TRBD2|TRBV7-9|TRBJ2-7
TGTGCCAGCAGCTTAGCTTCTAGCGGAGCCTACGAGCAGTACTTC
CASSLASSGAYEQYF
>few|TRBD1|TRBV11-2|TRBJ2-2
TGTGCCAGCAGTGGGACAGCCCGCGGCACCGGGGAGCTGTTTTTT
CASSGTARGTGELFF
>-|-|TRBV19|TRBJ1-5
TGTGCCAGTAGCGGTGGGGGGGTAGGGCCCCAGCATTTT
CASSGGGVGPQHF
>-|TRBD1|TRBV10-3|TRBJ1-1
TGTGCCATCACTCCGGACAGGGGGCTCACTGAAGCTTTCTTT
CAITPDRGLTEAFF
>-|-|TRBV7-8|TRBJ2-1
TGTGCCAGCGGACGGGATAGCTCCTACAATGAGCAGTTCTTC
CASGRDSSYNEQFF
>-|TRBD2|TRBV6-6|TRBJ2-2
TGTGCCAGCAGAACACTAGCGGGAGGGACCGGGGAGCTGTTTTTT
CASRTLAGGTGELFF
>-|-|TRBV4-3|TRBJ1-3
TGCGCCAGCAGCCGCTTCCTTGACAGGTACTCTGGAAACACCATATATTTT
CASSRFLDRYSGNTIYF
>few|TRBD1|TRBV6-5|TRBJ1-2
TGTGCCAGCAGCCACAGGGGGAACTATGGCTACACCTTC
CASSHRGNYGYTF
>-|-|TRBV11-2|TRBJ1-5
TGTGCCAGCAGCCGGACACAAGATCAGCCCCAGCATTTT
CASSRTQDQPQHF
>-|-|TRBV5-6|TRBJ2-5
TGTGCCAGCAGCTTGGTACGGGAGACCCAGTACTTC
CASSLVRETQYF
>-|-|TRBV15|TRBJ2-2
TGTGCCACCAGCAGAGATCTTTGGACAGACAACACCGGGGAGCTGTTTTTT
CATSRDLWTDNTGELFF
>-|TRBD1|TRBV15|TRBJ1-5
TGTGCCACCAGCAGAGATCGGGCAGGGGGGCAGCCCCAGCATTTT
CATSRDRAGGQPQHF
>-|TRBD1|TRBV19|TRBJ1-2
TGTGCCAGCCGGACAGGGGGCAGAATCAACTATGGCTACACCTTC
CASRTGGRINYGYTF
>-|TRBD1|TRBV9|TRBJ1-5
TGTGCCAGCAGCGTAGAGGGACAGGGGGGGTCCCAGCATTTT
CASSVEGQGGSQHF
>-|TRBD2|TRBV18|TRBJ2-2
TGTGCCAGCTCACCGGGACTAGCGTCCGGGGAGCTGTTTTTT
CASSPGLASGELFF
>few|TRBD1|TRBV28|TRBJ1-3
TGTGCCAGCAGCCGAACCCAGGGGGCGATTGGAAACACCATATATTTT
CASSRTQGAIGNTIYF
>-|TRBD2|TRBV2|TRBJ2-7
TGTGCCAGCAGCGAGGGGGGGACTAGCGGCTACGAGCAGTACTTC
CASSEGGTSGYEQYF
>-|-|TRBV19|TRBJ1-1
TGTGCCAGCGCAGGGGAATCAGCTTTCTTT
CASAGESAFF
>-|TRBD1|TRBV6-1|TRBJ2-3
TGTGCCAGCATTAGGATACAGGGGTTGACAGATACGCAGTATTTT
CASIRIQGLTDTQYF
>-|-|TRBV25-1|TRBJ2-2
TGTGCCAGCAGTGAATATAGGTACCCTGGGGGCCGGGGAGCTGTTTTT
CASSEYRYPGGRGAVF
>-|-|TRBV2|TRBJ1-1
TGTGCCAGCAGGACAGCTATGAACACTGAAGCTTTCTTT
CASRTAMNTEAFF
>-|TRBD2|TRBV5-4|TRBJ2-7
TGTGCCAGCAGCTTGGATAGGGCTAGCGGGACCTACGAGCAGTACTTC
CASSLDRASGTYEQYF
>-|-|TRBV27|TRBJ1-1
TGTGCCAGCAGTTCGTACACTGAAGCTTTCTTT
CASSSYTEAFF
>-|-|TRBV7-9|TRBJ2-1
TGTGCCAGCAGTCTGGGGGGACGCTACAATGAGCAGTTCTTC
CASSLGGRYNEQFF
>once|-|TRBV14|TRBJ1-4
TGTGCCAGCAGCCAGGGGGCAGGGGTAGAAAAACTGTTTTTT
CASSQGAGVEKLFF
>-|-|TRBV14|TRBJ2-5
TGTGCCAGCAGCCAAGGACGGCGGCAAGAGACCCAGTACTTC
CASSQGRRQETQYF
>-|TRBD2|TRBV6-5|TRBJ2-1
TGTGCCAGCAAATCTAGCGGGAGCTCCTACAATGAGCAGTTCTTC
CASKSSGSSYNEQFF
>once|-|TRBV5-4|TRBJ2-7
TGTGCCAGCAGCTTGAGGGGGGGCTACGAGCAGTACTTC
CASSLRGGYEQYF
>once|TRBD2|TRBV7-2|TRBJ2-5
TGTGCCAGCAGCCCTAGCGGGGAGACCCAGTACTTC
CASSPSGETQYF
>once|TRBD2|TRBV4-3|TRBJ2-5
TGCGCCAGCAGCCAAGTGTCGGGAGGGCAAGAGACCCAGTACTTC
CASSQVSGGQETQYF
>-|TRBD1|TRBV4-3|TRBJ1-1
TGCGCCAGCAGCCAAACCCGGGACAGGGTGTCGTCGAACACTGAAGCTTTCTTT
CASSQTRDRVSSNTEAFF
>few|TRBD2|TRBV11-2|TRBJ2-7
TGTGCCAGCAGGCTAGCGGGTTACGAGCAGTACTTC
CASRLAGYEQYF
>-|-|TRBV23-1|TRBJ1-4
TGCGCCAGCAGCAAACCTCGCAGGGTAGGAGAAAAACTGTTTTTT
CASSKPRRVGEKLFF
>-|-|TRBV7-2|TRBJ2-7
TGTGCCAGCAACTTTGCTCAGCGCGAGCAGTACTTC
CASNFAQREQYF
>-|TRBD1|TRBV19|TRBJ1-2
TGTGCCAGTAGTATGATACAGGGGCAACGGTATGGCTACACCTTC
CASSMIQGQRYGYTF
>once|-|TRBV23-1|TRBJ2-3
TGCGCCAGCAGTCAATCTATCCATTTGTCAGGCTTAAAAACCTCTAGCACAGATACGCAGTATTTT
CASSQSIHLSGLKTSSTDTQYF
>once|-|TRBV7-3|TRBJ2-5
TGTGCCAGCAGCTTACGAGGACGAGGGGAGACCCAGTACTTC
CASSLRGRGETQYF
>-|-|TRBV30|TRBJ2-7
TGTGCCTGGAGTGGACTCTACAACGAGCAGTACTTC
CAWSGLYNEQYF
>-|TRBD2|TRBV30|TRBJ2-5
TGTGCCTGGGCCGGGACTAGCTTCGGAGAGACCCAGTACTTC
CAWAGTSFGETQYF
>-|TRBD2|TRBV19|TRBJ2-1
TGTGCCAGTAGTATACTAGCGGGTTACAATGAGCAGTTCTTC
CASSILAGYNEQFF
>-|TRBD1|TRBV5-1|TRBJ1-2
TGCGCCAGCAGCTTGGACAGGGGGGGCTATGGCTACACCTTC
CASSLDRGGYGYTF
>-|-|TRBV5-1|TRBJ1-2
TGCGCCAGCAGCTCGGACAGTTATTATGGCTACACCTTC
CASSSDSYYGYTF
>-|TRBD1|TRBV19|TRBJ1-1
TGTGCCAGTAGTACCCAGGACAGGTTTGATACTGAAGCTTTCTTT
CASSTQDRFDTEAFF
>few|-|TRBV6-5|TRBJ1-5
TGTGCCACCAGGACAAAGAGTAAGGGGCAGCCCCAGCATTTT
CATRTKSKGQPQHF
>-|-|TRBV2|TRBJ1-5
TGTGCCAGCAGTTCGGACAGCGATCAGCCCCAGCATTTT
CASSSDSDQPQHF
>-|TRBD1|TRBV6-6|TRBJ2-7
TGTGCCAGCAGTGATTCGGGGACAGGGGGTGGCGAGCAGTACTTC
CASSDSGTGGGEQYF
>few|TRBD1|TRBV4-3|TRBJ1-2
TGCGCCAGCAGCCAAAACCTGTTTGACAGTAGCGTCAGGGGGTATGGCTACACCTTC
CASSQNLFDSSVRGYGYTF
>-|TRBD1|TRBV2|TRBJ2-1
TGTGCCAGCAGTGTTAGGACAGGGGCAGTTAATGAGCAGTTCTTC
CASSVRTGAVNEQFF
>-|-|TRBV30|TRBJ2-2
TGTGCCTGGAGTGTACGATACTACTCCGGGGAGCTGTTTTTT
CAWSVRYYSGELFF
>few|TRBD2|TRBV18|TRBJ2-1
TGTGCCAGCTCACCTAGCGGGAGCCACAATGAGCAGTTCTTC
CASSPSGSHNEQFF